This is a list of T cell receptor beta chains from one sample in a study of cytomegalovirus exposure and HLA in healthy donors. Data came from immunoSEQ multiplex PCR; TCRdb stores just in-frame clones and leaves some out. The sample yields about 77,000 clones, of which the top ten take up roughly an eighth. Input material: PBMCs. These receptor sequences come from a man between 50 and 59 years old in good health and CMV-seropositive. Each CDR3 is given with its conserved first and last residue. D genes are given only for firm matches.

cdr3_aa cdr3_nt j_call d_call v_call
CASTLGAGRLAGTGEQYF TGTGCCAGCACATTGGGGGCAGGGAGGCTAGCGGGGACGGGGGAGCAGTACTTC TRBJ2-7 TRBD2 TRBV5-4
CASYGDGRAGYNEQFF TGTGCCAGCTATGGCGACGGGAGGGCGGGGTACAATGAGCAGTTCTTC TRBJ2-1 TRBD2 TRBV2
CASRPGPGPWDEQFF TGTGCCAGCCGCCCAGGGCCGGGCCCCTGGGATGAGCAGTTCTTC TRBJ2-1 - TRBV27
CASTPAGGRYGYTF TGTGCCAGCACCCCGGCAGGGGGCCGATATGGCTACACCTTC TRBJ1-2 TRBD1 TRBV6-5
CASSYSSQVNQPQHF TGTGCCAGCAGTTACTCGAGTCAGGTGAATCAGCCCCAGCATTTT TRBJ1-5 - TRBV6-6
CASSSPGQGGTEAFF TGCGCCAGCAGCTCGCCCGGACAGGGGGGCACTGAAGCTTTCTTT TRBJ1-1 TRBD1 TRBV5-1
CASSATGFTYNSPLHF TGTGCCAGCAGCGCCACAGGGTTCACCTATAATTCACCCCTCCACTTT TRBJ1-6 - TRBV2
CASSLLESGEKLFF TGCGCCAGCAGCCTTTTAGAGAGCGGGGAAAAACTGTTTTTT TRBJ1-4 - TRBV4-1
CASSLTTGTGQPQHF TGTGCCAGCAGCTTAACGACAGGGACTGGCCAGCCCCAGCATTTT TRBJ1-5 TRBD1 TRBV7-9
CASSSLLAATGYEQYF TGTGCCAGCAGTTCCCTACTAGCGGCGACAGGGTACGAGCAGTACTTC TRBJ2-7 - TRBV28